These 7 T cell receptor beta chains share one sample of origin, sequenced in a study of control samples from healthy donors and cancer patients. The protocol was immunoSEQ multiplex PCR, while the TCRdb copy is restricted to in-frame clones and leaves out a portion. Of tens of thousands of clones in the sample, roughly 84% were seen once. The sequenced sample consisted of PBMCs. The receptors originated from a woman aged 45-59 years with lung cancer.

The rearrangement joins TRBV28 to TRBJ2-2, with TRBD2 as a possible D gene (5 bases). CDR1 and CDR2 from the germline V gene are MDHEN and SYDVKM. V was cut by 3 bases and J by 4 bases, with 12 bases left in between. This CDR3 has 15 residues. CDR3 in DNA: TGTGCCAGCAGTTTCCAGTGGCGGGCCACCGGGGAGCTGTTTTTT. Its translation: CASSFQWRATGELFF.

This chain links TRBV10-3 with TRBJ2-2; weak D call: TRBD2 (5 bases). The V gene lost 4 bases and the J gene lost 3 bases, with 9 bases spanning the gap. The V gene's germline CDR1 is ENHRY and CDR2 SYGVKD. The CDR3 extends over 14 amino acids. The DNA of the CDR3 is TGTGCCATCAGTGGAGGGCGGGACACCGGGGAGCTGTTTTTT. Translating gives CAISGGRDTGELFF.

V and J are TRBV7-2 and TRBJ2-7, with D tentatively TRBD2 (5 bases). The V gene's germline CDR1 is SGHTA and CDR2 FQGNSA. Trimming removed 1 base from V and 3 bases from J, with 10 bases in between. The CDR3 has 14 amino acids. The chain's CDR3 is CASSLESGYYEQYF. The CDR3 nucleotides are TGTGCCAGCAGCTTAGAATCGGGGTACTACGAGCAGTACTTC.

This clone has only one observation. The rearrangement links TRBV27 to TRBJ1-2; 10 bases line up with TRBD1. The V gene's germline CDR1 is MNHEY and CDR2 SMNVEV (reference sequence). Trimming took 3 bases from V and 4 from J; bases not matched to a gene: 5. The length of the CDR3 is 15 residues. The CDR3 DNA is TGTGCCAGCAGTTTTCGACAGGGGGCGGGCTATGGCTACACCTTC. Its protein product is CASSFRQGAGYGYTF.

The chain combines TRBV19 with TRBJ1-1, with 9 bases that match TRBD1. CDR3 length: 14 amino acids. CDR1 LNHDA and CDR2 SQIVND come from the germline V gene (reference sequence). Germline trimming cut 1 base from V and 3 bases from J; bases unmatched to any gene: 0. The CDR3 DNA sequence: TGTGCCAGTAGTATAGGGACAGGGGACACTGAAGCTTTCTTT. Its translation: CASSIGTGDTEAFF.

V usage is TRBV27 and J usage is TRBJ1-5; TRBD1 matches 7 bases. Trimming cost V 11 bases and J 4 bases; bases outside gene matches: 5. CDR1 is MNHEY, CDR2 SMNVEV, per germline (reference sequence). The CDR3 spans 12 residues. CDR3 amino acids: CASKQGNQPQHF. The CDR3 DNA follows: TGTGCCTCCAAACAGGGGAATCAGCCCCAGCATTTT.

V gene TRBV5-1 combines with J gene TRBJ2-3; no clear D. Germline assignment: CDR1 SGHRS and CDR2 YFSETQ. This CDR3 spans 15 amino acids. V was trimmed by 0 bases and J by 3 bases, leaving 11 bases between them. The DNA for the CDR3 is TGCGCCAGCAGCTTGGGCTTACGTTCAACAGATACGCAGTATTTT. Amino acids: CASSLGLRSTDTQYF.